One sample yielded the 17 T cell receptor beta chains listed below, sequenced in a study of blood T cell repertoires in COVID-19. The protocol was immunoSEQ multiplex PCR, while the TCRdb copy is restricted to in-frame clones and leaves out a portion. The sample lists about 150,000 clones, more than 75% seen once, with approximately 6% in the top ten. The sequencing sample was made of PBMCs or T cells enriched from blood (not recorded which). The receptors stem from a woman aged 45 to 65 who had recovered from COVID-19.

In DNA, the CDR3 is TGCGCCAGCAGCTCAACTACCGGGACAGGGGCTTCACCCCTCCACTTT. Amino acid sequence: CASSSTTGTGASPLHF. V and J are TRBV5-1 and TRBJ1-6, with 10 bases aligning to TRBD1. V shed 3 bases, J shed 9 bases, and the junction held 9 bases outside the gene matches. This CDR3 is built from 16 residues. From germline, CDR1 is SGHRS and CDR2 YFSETQ.

The V and J genes are TRBV3-1 (or the pseudogene TRBV3-2) and TRBJ1-3; D not resolved. Germline values: CDR1 LGHDT, CDR2 YNNKEL (reference sequence). This CDR3 is built from 17 residues. Trimming removed 1 base from V and 0 bases from J, with 13 bases in between. The CDR3 nucleotides read TGTGCCAGCAGCCAAGGGCCAGTTCACATCTCTGGAAACACCATATATTTT. This codes for CASSQGPVHISGNTIYF.

The chain uses TRBV6-5 and TRBJ2-1; TRBD2 aligns across 7 bases. This CDR3 is 16 amino acids long. Germline V gene lookup returns CDR1 MNHEY and CDR2 SVGAGI. The V segment lost 2 bases and the J segment 3 bases; nucleotides outside the gene matches: 7. The CDR3 sequence: CASSYVRTRGYNEQFF. DNA for the CDR3: TGTGCCAGCAGTTACGTCCGGACTAGGGGCTACAATGAGCAGTTCTTC.

V gene TRBV6-1 combines with J gene TRBJ1-2; 7 bases are a match to TRBD1. The germline CDR1 and CDR2 sequences are MNHNS and SASEGT. The V segment lost 6 bases and the J segment 8 bases; nucleotides outside the gene matches: 12. This CDR3 contains 14 residues. Here the CDR3 DNA reads TGTGCCAGCAGCCGCAACAGGGACAGTTGGGGCTACACCTTC. Protein: CASSRNRDSWGYTF.

The rearrangement joins TRBV27 to TRBJ1-5; perhaps TRBD1 as D (5 bases). The germline V gene has CDR1 MNHEY and CDR2 SMNVEV (reference sequence). CDR3 length: 11 residues. V was clipped by 11 bases and J by 1 base, with 6 bases between them. DNA of the CDR3: TGTGCCTCAGGGAGCAATCAGCCCCAGCATTTT. It codes for CASGSNQPQHF.

The chain uses TRBV29-1 and TRBJ2-5; the D gene could be TRBD1 or TRBD2 (5 bases each). This CDR3 comprises 12 residues. Germline values: CDR1 SQVTM, CDR2 ANQGSEA. Trimming left V 7 bases short and J 4 bases short, with 13 bases between. This CDR3 reads CSGGPVGETQYF. DNA for the CDR3: TGCAGCGGGGGACCGGTCGGAGAGACCCAGTACTTC.

The genes are TRBV4-2 and TRBJ1-3; TRBD1 matches 12 bases. Germline CDR1 and CDR2: LGHNA and YNFKEQ. The CDR3 is 17 residues long. The trim removed 1 base at V and 1 base at J, leaving 2 bases unmatched. Written as DNA, the CDR3 is TGTGCCAGCAGCCAAGTGGGACAGGGGGCTTCTGGAAACACCATATATTTT. Translated, it gives CASSQVGQGASGNTIYF.

V is TRBV5-1 and J is TRBJ2-2; D may be TRBD2 (6 bases). Between the trimmed V and J ends, which lost 2 bases and 8 bases, there was a span of 13 bases. There are 14 residues in the CDR3. Germline V gene sequence: CDR1 SGHRS, CDR2 YFSETQ. The CDR3 nucleotides read TGCGCCAGCAGCTTTCCGGGGGAACGAGGGGAGCTGTTTTTT. This sequence encodes CASSFPGERGELFF.

The chain employs TRBV3-1 (or the pseudogene TRBV3-2) and TRBJ1-3; 9 nucleotides agree with TRBD1. Germline V gene sequence: CDR1 LGHDT, CDR2 YNNKEL (reference sequence). The CDR3 covers 16 residues. Germline trimming cut 8 bases from V and 0 bases from J; bases unmatched to any gene: 8. DNA of the CDR3: TGTGCCAGCGCGGGGACAGGGACCTTCTCTGGAAACACCATATATTTT. Encoded protein: CASAGTGTFSGNTIYF.

The chain recombines TRBV11-1 with TRBJ2-6; D is undetermined. The V and J ends lost 7 bases and 0 bases respectively, with 7 bases between them. The CDR3 consists of 14 residues. CDR1 SGHAT and CDR2 FQDESV come from the germline V gene (reference sequence). The CDR3 coding sequence is TGTGCCAGCACCGTTCCCTCTGGGGCCAACGTCCTGACTTTC. Protein sequence: CASTVPSGANVLTF. Full variable domain (outside the CDR3, taken from reference TRBV11-1 and TRBJ2-6): EAEVAQSPRYKITEKSQAVAFWCDPISGHATLYWYRQILGQGPELLVQFQDESVVDDSQLPKDRFSAERLKGVDSTLKIQPAELGDSAMYLCASTVPSGANVLTFGAGSRLTVL.

This clone was seen once. V usage is TRBV6-1 and J usage is TRBJ1-2; maybe TRBD1 (5 bases). Looked up from germline, CDR1 is MNHNS and CDR2 is SASEGT. The CDR3 covers 13 residues. The ends were cut back, 5 bases at V and 8 bases at J, with 15 bases in the middle. CDR3 coding DNA: TGTGCCAGCAGTCAAGATGGGGGGTACGGCTACACCTTC. Translated, it gives CASSQDGGYGYTF.

The chain has TRBV3-1 (or the pseudogene TRBV3-2) and TRBJ2-1, with 12 bases matching TRBD2. J lost 5 bases, V lost 9 bases, and 2 bases had no gene match. This CDR3 is 13 amino acids long. Germline CDR1 and CDR2: LGHDT and YNNKEL (reference sequence). The CDR3 bases are TGTGCCAGTAGGACTAGCGGGGACAATGAGCAGTTCTTC. Its translation: CASRTSGDNEQFF.

The rearrangement uses TRBV5-4 and TRBJ1-2, with D possibly being TRBD1 (6 bases). V was pared by 0 bases and J by 8 bases, with 17 bases between. The CDR3 has 15 residues. The germline CDR1 and CDR2 sequences are SGHNT and YYREEE (reference sequence). This CDR3 reads CASSLAGAVEGGYTF. In nucleotides, the CDR3 is TGTGCCAGCAGCTTGGCAGGGGCAGTTGAAGGGGGCTACACCTTC.

J is TRBJ2-1 and V is TRBV5-4; 7 bases agree with TRBD1. With 5 bases clipped from V and 5 bases from J, the junction kept 7 bases outside the gene matches. Looked up from germline, CDR1 is SGHNT and CDR2 is YYREEE (reference sequence). The CDR3 is 14 amino acids. The DNA of the CDR3 is TGTGCCAGCAGAACACAGGGGAGAGACAATGAGCAGTTCTTC. It codes for CASRTQGRDNEQFF.

The chain couples TRBV28 to TRBJ2-1; 11 bases are shared with TRBD2. The V and J ends lost 6 bases and 5 bases, in that order; junction bases with no gene match: 6. The germline V gene encodes CDR1 MDHEN and CDR2 SYDVKM. CDR3 length: 15 residues. The CDR3 here is CASRILAGAHNEQFF. The CDR3 coding sequence is TGTGCCAGCAGGATACTAGCGGGGGCCCACAATGAGCAGTTCTTC.

The J gene is TRBJ2-3, the V gene TRBV19; TRBD1 is a possible D gene (6 bases). CDR1 is LNHDA and CDR2 is SQIVND in the germline V gene (reference sequence). V was cut by 7 bases and J by 2 bases, with 16 bases left in between. This CDR3 is built from 15 residues. As DNA, the CDR3 is TGTGCCAGTAACCCGGGACATTCCGCCACAGATACGCAGTATTTT. Encoded protein: CASNPGHSATDTQYF.

This sequence joins TRBV5-1 and TRBJ1-2; 10 nucleotides line up with TRBD1. The CDR3 contains 14 residues. Germline lookup yields CDR1 SGHRS and CDR2 YFSETQ. With V trimmed by 0 bases and J by 8 bases, 4 bases remained unmatched. The CDR3 bases are TGCGCCAGCAGCTTGGCAGGGACAGGGGCCGGCTACACCTTC. Its protein is CASSLAGTGAGYTF.